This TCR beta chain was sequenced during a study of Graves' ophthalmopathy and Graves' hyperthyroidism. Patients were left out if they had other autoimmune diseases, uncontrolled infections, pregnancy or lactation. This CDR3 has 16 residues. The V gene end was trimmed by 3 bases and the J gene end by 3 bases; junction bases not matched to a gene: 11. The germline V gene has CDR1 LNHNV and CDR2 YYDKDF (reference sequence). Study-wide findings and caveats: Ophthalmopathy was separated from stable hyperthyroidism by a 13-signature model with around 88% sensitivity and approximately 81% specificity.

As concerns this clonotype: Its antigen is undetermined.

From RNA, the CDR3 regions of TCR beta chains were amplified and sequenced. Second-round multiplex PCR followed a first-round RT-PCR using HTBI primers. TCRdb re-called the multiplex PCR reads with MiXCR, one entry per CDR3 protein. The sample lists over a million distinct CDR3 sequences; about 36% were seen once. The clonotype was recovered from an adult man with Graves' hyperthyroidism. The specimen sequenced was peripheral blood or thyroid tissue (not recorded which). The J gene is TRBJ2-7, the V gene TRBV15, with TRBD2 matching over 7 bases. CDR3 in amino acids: CATSRGGTTSIYEQYF. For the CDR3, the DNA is TGTGCCACCAGCAGGGGCGGGACTACCTCCATCTACGAGCAGTACTTC.